This record looks at one T cell receptor (beta chain) sequence and its context. Its antigen remains undetermined. No base-level quality is on record; no much larger clone is a single base apart. The CDR3 starts with the cysteine, ends with the phenylalanine, and has 15 residues. The DNA shown is the 45-base CDR3, in frame from base 1. Trimming takes 4 bases from V and 1 base from J, and the germline ends sit 14 bases apart. CDR1 MGHDK and CDR2 SYGVNS were looked up in the germline V gene. Synthesis of TCR cDNA relied on 5'RACE template switching, a step that introduced a universal primer site along with unique molecular identifiers. Priming for cDNA synthesis came from both the TCR alpha and TCR beta constant segments. Two PCR steps were used to amplify libraries, with sample barcodes and sequencing adapters being added in the second step. Sequencing of the libraries was done on either Illumina HiSeq 2500 (2x100 bp) or NovaSeq (2x150 bp). Regarding the original processing steps: MIGEC was used to demultiplex reads and collapse the reads into UMI consensus sequences, and MiXCR was used for V(D)J alignment. Vaccine-responding clonotypes were defined with edgeR using replicate PBMC samples, requiring FDR below 0.01 and a log2 fold change above 5 up to day 15. Each bulk clonotype received a CD4 or CD8 identity based on whether the sequenced CD4 or CD8 repertoire contained that clonotype at higher abundance. The public reads were reprocessed in TCRdb via fastp at Q25 and MiXCR, keeping in-frame beta chains. Every entry covers one CDR3 protein and lists the most common genes and DNA from its rows. Here the V and J calls rest on TCRdb's processing, not on the authors' analysis. The sample table lists a few hundred thousand distinct CDR3 sequences, 13% of them with a count of one. The ten largest clones take up less than 0.55% of the sample.

These data are taken from a study of T cells after yellow fever vaccination (dated 2019 in TCRdb). Study-level background: The SMART-Seq v4 Ultra Low Input RNA kit was used to prepare libraries from fractions with low cell numbers. To track T-cell clones before and after primary and booster YFV17D yellow fever vaccination, bulk TCR alpha and beta repertoires were sequenced longitudinally. Blood samples were taken at several timepoints before and after primary and secondary immunization, and bulk PBMC replicates and cell subsets were isolated. Two healthy male donors, one aged 18 to 29 and one aged 30 to 40 years, were included in the cohort. Paper-wide results and their limitations: Because abundant contaminating clonotypes from the bulk population could be contained in FACS-sorted repertoires, computational filtering was required. A small fraction of clonotypes appeared in both the CD4 and CD8 compartments, likely as a result of convergent recombination. Most clones expanded after primary vaccination were re-detected after the booster (almost 97% of CD4 and around 86% of CD8), suggesting broad memory maintenance. Because only two donors were included in the study, the extent to which the findings can be generalized is limited. The secondary T-cell response was found to be weaker but faster than the primary response, with a peak reached on day 5 rather than on day 15.

The sample's treatment or condition label, decoded: live attenuated yellow fever vaccine strain. PBMCs were isolated from peripheral blood using a standard Ficoll-Paque protocol. Dynabeads CD4 and CD8 positive selection kits were used to isolate the CD4 and CD8 T-cell fractions. RNA was extracted with TriZol from bulk PBMCs, CD4 and CD8 fractions, and dextramer-positive and dextramer-negative fractions. This TCR derives from a young man who received the YFV17D yellow fever vaccine. The sequenced sample was CD4+ T cells sorted from PBMCs, obtained 45 days after the yellow fever booster vaccination. The chain joins TRBV25-1 to TRBJ2-7; a weak D assignment points to TRBD1 (6 bases agree). The DNA reads as follows: TGTGCCAGCAGTGCGACAGGTCTGAGGTCCTACGAGCAGTACTTC. Translated, it reads CASSATGLRSYEQYF.